This T cell receptor (beta chain) originates from a study of circulating CD8 cells and anti-PD-1 response in melanoma. Sorting of live CD3+CD8+TCRalphabeta+ cells by PD-1 and/or TIGIT gave four subsets. Germline V gene data show CDR1 as MDHEN and CDR2 as SYDVKM. V dropped 8 bases and J dropped 6; count of bases not matched to a gene: 14. This CDR3 is 15 amino acids long. Using around 16 ng of total RNA, TCR libraries were made with the QIAseq Immune Repertoire TCR panel. TCRdb reprocessed the reads with MiXCR, giving one entry per CDR3 protein. The sample carries around 1,200 distinct CDR3 sequences, 6.5% to 9% recorded once. This clonotype is labeled as large.

The gene calls are TRBV28 and TRBJ1-1, with TRBD1 identical over 8 bases. Here the sequenced sample was CD8+ T cells from PBMCs, taken at baseline or after one month of anti-PD-1 therapy (not recorded which). This clonotype was sampled from a human donor with melanoma. The DNA of the CDR3 is TGTGCCAGCGATCCTCTGGACAGGGACGGCCCTGAAGCTTTCTTT. Protein: CASDPLDRDGPEAFF.